This T cell receptor beta chain was captured by sequencing in a study of shared clonotypes between healthy human individuals. This clone appeared once. Authors' analysis steps: ImmunoSEQ yielded junction-only sequences lacking quality scores, so filtering differed. Method: immunoSEQ multiplex PCR; TCRdb's copy keeps in-frame clones and lacks some. That table gives V, J and clone size, and the DNA gave D and trimming. The table records 450,000 to 600,000 clones, 79% of them present only once. In germline, CDR1 is SGDLS, CDR2 YYNGEE. Trimming removed 0 bases from V and 5 bases from J, with 6 bases in between. This CDR3 comprises 13 residues.

The sample consisted of PBMCs. The source of this sequence is a woman in her 40s in good health. Some clones in this sample may be carry-over from other donors' samples. This chain uses TRBV9 with TRBJ2-1, with D uncertain. The CDR3 DNA reads TGTGCCAGCAGCGTAGGTTTCGACAATGAGCAGTTCTTC. It yields the protein CASSVGFDNEQFF.